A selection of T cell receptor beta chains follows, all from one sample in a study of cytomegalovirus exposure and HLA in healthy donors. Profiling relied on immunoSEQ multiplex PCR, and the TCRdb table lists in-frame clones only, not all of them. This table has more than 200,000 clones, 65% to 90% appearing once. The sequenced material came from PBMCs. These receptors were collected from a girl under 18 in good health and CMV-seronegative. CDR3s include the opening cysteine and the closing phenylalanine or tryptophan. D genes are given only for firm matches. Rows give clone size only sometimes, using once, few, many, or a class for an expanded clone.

CDR3: CASSPSVGVTMFGYTF
DNA: TGTGCCAGCTCACCTTCCGTCGGGGTGACTATGTTTGGCTACACCTTC
V: TRBV18
D: -
size: -
J: TRBJ1-2

CDR3: CASAKAVTDTEAFF
DNA: TGTGCCAGCGCCAAGGCTGTGACAGACACTGAAGCTTTCTTT
V: TRBV27
D: -
size: few
J: TRBJ1-1

CDR3: CASTDETDKETQYF
DNA: TGCGCCAGCACCGACGAGACAGACAAAGAGACCCAGTACTTC
V: TRBV5-1
D: -
size: -
J: TRBJ2-5

CDR3: CASSPLGSAISEAFF
DNA: TGTGCCAGCAGCCCTTTAGGGAGTGCTATCTCTGAAGCTTTCTTT
V: TRBV7-3
D: -
size: -
J: TRBJ1-1

CDR3: CACSPEETQYF
DNA: TGTGCCTGCTCCCCGGAAGAGACCCAGTACTTC
V: TRBV7-6
D: -
size: few
J: TRBJ2-5

CDR3: CASSQLAGGPGDTQYF
DNA: TGTGCCAGCTCCCAACTAGCGGGAGGGCCTGGAGATACGCAGTATTTT
V: TRBV18
D: TRBD2
size: -
J: TRBJ2-3

CDR3: CASGASGSSQFF
DNA: TGTGCCAGCGGGGCTAGCGGGAGTTCGCAGTTCTTC
V: TRBV9
D: TRBD2
size: -
J: TRBJ2-1

CDR3: CASSLETGGHQPQHF
DNA: TGTGCCAGCAGCTTAGAAACAGGGGGACATCAGCCCCAGCATTTT
V: TRBV11-2
D: TRBD1
size: -
J: TRBJ1-5

CDR3: CASSLRRQGGTNEKLFF
DNA: TGCGCCAGCAGCTTGCGTAGACAGGGGGGAACTAATGAAAAACTGTTTTTT
V: TRBV5-1
D: TRBD1
size: once
J: TRBJ1-4

CDR3: CAISDAGSTEAFF
DNA: TGTGCCATCAGTGATGCGGGGTCCACTGAAGCTTTCTTT
V: TRBV10-3
D: -
size: few
J: TRBJ1-1

CDR3: CASRIGQDGYGYTF
DNA: TGTGCCAGCAGAATTGGACAGGACGGTTATGGCTACACCTTC
V: TRBV28
D: TRBD1
size: -
J: TRBJ1-2

CDR3: CASSLGGLWATRGNTIYF
DNA: TGTGCCAGCAGCTTAGGAGGTTTGTGGGCCACTAGAGGAAACACCATATATTTT
V: TRBV7-2
D: -
size: once
J: TRBJ1-3

CDR3: CASRDLRGNTEAFF
DNA: TGTGCCAGCAGGGATCTTCGGGGGAACACTGAAGCTTTCTTT
V: TRBV2
D: -
size: -
J: TRBJ1-1

CDR3: CASSITGSSPLHF
DNA: TGTGCCAGTAGTATCACAGGGTCTTCACCCCTCCACTTT
V: TRBV19
D: -
size: -
J: TRBJ1-6

CDR3: CASSLDISVKYGYTF
DNA: TGTGCCAGCAGCTTGGACATATCCGTCAAATATGGCTACACCTTC
V: TRBV7-2
D: -
size: -
J: TRBJ1-2

CDR3: CAWSQRDRGLRTYGYTF
DNA: TGTGCCTGGAGTCAGCGGGACAGGGGACTCCGTACCTATGGCTACACCTTC
V: TRBV30
D: TRBD1
size: -
J: TRBJ1-2

CDR3: CASNPGGQGGQPQHF
DNA: TGTGCCAGCAACCCGGGAGGGCAGGGGGGACAGCCCCAGCATTTT
V: TRBV28
D: TRBD1
size: -
J: TRBJ1-5

CDR3: CASRLGNTEAFF
DNA: TGCGCCAGCAGACTTGGGAACACTGAAGCTTTCTTT
V: TRBV5-1
D: -
size: -
J: TRBJ1-1

CDR3: CASSLGLAAYNEQFF
DNA: TGTGCCAGCAGCTTAGGCCTAGCGGCTTACAATGAGCAGTTCTTC
V: TRBV11-2
D: TRBD2
size: -
J: TRBJ2-1

CDR3: CASSYDPQGSSYEQYF
DNA: TGTGCCAGCAGCTATGACCCACAGGGAAGCTCCTACGAGCAGTACTTC
V: TRBV16
D: -
size: -
J: TRBJ2-7

CDR3: CATSREGGRNEKLFF
DNA: TGTGCCACCAGCAGAGAAGGGGGCCGTAATGAAAAACTGTTTTTT
V: TRBV15
D: TRBD1
size: -
J: TRBJ1-4

CDR3: CASVVGTAPSAFF
DNA: TGTGCCAGCGTTGTAGGGACAGCGCCTTCGGCTTTCTTT
V: TRBV6-1
D: TRBD1
size: few
J: TRBJ1-1

CDR3: CASSETLTSGGSRNEQFF
DNA: TGTGCCAGCAGCGAGACCCTGACTAGCGGGGGGTCTCGGAATGAGCAGTTCTTC
V: TRBV9
D: TRBD2
size: -
J: TRBJ2-1

CDR3: CASSFGWGTSGAKETQYF
DNA: TGTGCCAGCAGTTTCGGCTGGGGGACTAGCGGGGCCAAAGAGACCCAGTACTTC
V: TRBV28
D: TRBD2
size: -
J: TRBJ2-5

CDR3: CAWSGGSSNEKLFF
DNA: TGTGCCTGGAGTGGCGGGAGTTCTAATGAAAAACTGTTTTTT
V: TRBV30
D: -
size: few
J: TRBJ1-4

CDR3: CASSQADRPHTEAFF
DNA: TGTGCCAGCAGCCAAGCGGACAGGCCCCACACTGAAGCTTTCTTT
V: TRBV4-2
D: TRBD1
size: -
J: TRBJ1-1

CDR3: CASSQDFQELYEQYF
DNA: TGCGCCAGCAGCCAAGATTTCCAGGAACTCTACGAGCAGTACTTC
V: TRBV4-1
D: -
size: -
J: TRBJ2-7

CDR3: CASSLEPEYGYTF
DNA: TGCGCCAGCAGCTTGGAGCCGGAGTATGGCTACACCTTC
V: TRBV5-1
D: -
size: few
J: TRBJ1-2

CDR3: CASSPPGLATNEKLFF
DNA: TGTGCCAGCAGCCCCCCGGGTCTTGCAACTAATGAAAAACTGTTTTTT
V: TRBV28
D: -
size: -
J: TRBJ1-4

CDR3: CASSLTLGLAAETQYF
DNA: TGTGCCAGCAGCTTGACTCTTGGACTAGCAGCGGAGACCCAGTACTTC
V: TRBV5-4
D: TRBD2
size: -
J: TRBJ2-5

CDR3: CASSLGTTGGDTQYF
DNA: TGTGCCAGCAGCCTTGGGACAACCGGTGGAGATACGCAGTATTTT
V: TRBV28
D: -
size: -
J: TRBJ2-3

CDR3: CASSSAGTWGLFF
DNA: TGTGCCAGCAGTTCCGCCGGGACTTGGGGACTGTTTTTT
V: TRBV28
D: -
size: -
J: TRBJ1-4

CDR3: CAWSEWSNSYEQYF
DNA: TGTGCCTGGAGTGAATGGTCTAACTCCTATGAGCAGTACTTC
V: TRBV30
D: -
size: -
J: TRBJ2-7

CDR3: CATTQTGNTIYF
DNA: TGTGCCACCACCCAGACTGGAAACACCATATATTTT
V: TRBV15
D: -
size: once
J: TRBJ1-3

CDR3: CASSPGFNYGYTF
DNA: TGTGCCAGCAGCCCAGGGTTTAACTATGGCTACACCTTC
V: TRBV28
D: -
size: few
J: TRBJ1-2

CDR3: CASSLSPIPDRSYTF
DNA: TGTGCCAGCAGTTTATCCCCGATCCCCGACAGGAGCTACACCTTC
V: TRBV27
D: -
size: -
J: TRBJ1-2

CDR3: CASSSGQGFDYGYTF
DNA: TGTGCCAGCAGCTCGGGACAGGGGTTCGACTATGGCTACACCTTC
V: TRBV13
D: TRBD1
size: -
J: TRBJ1-2

CDR3: CASSRYRATEAFF
DNA: TGTGCCAGCAGCCGTTACAGGGCCACTGAAGCTTTCTTT
V: TRBV28
D: -
size: -
J: TRBJ1-1

CDR3: CASSLRGQGGRRVYEQYF
DNA: TGTGCCAGCAGCTTAAGGGGACAGGGAGGAAGAAGGGTCTACGAGCAGTACTTC
V: TRBV7-2
D: TRBD1
size: -
J: TRBJ2-7

CDR3: CASSQDPGPNSPLHF
DNA: TGCGCCAGCAGCCAAGATCCTGGGCCGAATTCACCCCTCCACTTT
V: TRBV4-1
D: -
size: -
J: TRBJ1-6

CDR3: CASSLGGLAGGSYEQYF
DNA: TGCGCCAGCAGCTTGGGGGGATTAGCGGGAGGGAGCTACGAGCAGTACTTC
V: TRBV5-1
D: TRBD2
size: -
J: TRBJ2-7

CDR3: CASSQEAQANYGYTF
DNA: TGCGCCAGCAGCCAAGAGGCACAGGCTAACTATGGCTACACCTTC
V: TRBV4-3
D: -
size: once
J: TRBJ1-2

CDR3: CASSLVGGGTDTQYF
DNA: TGTGCCAGCAGCTTAGTAGGGGGGGGCACAGATACGCAGTATTTT
V: TRBV11-2
D: -
size: -
J: TRBJ2-3

CDR3: CSVLPRTAGELFF
DNA: TGCAGCGTCCTCCCCCGCACGGCCGGGGAGCTGTTTTTT
V: TRBV29-1
D: -
size: -
J: TRBJ2-2

CDR3: CSAGGDGYGYTF
DNA: TGCAGCGCTGGCGGGGATGGCTATGGCTACACCTTC
V: TRBV29-1
D: -
size: -
J: TRBJ1-2